The source of this T cell receptor (beta chain) is a study of healthy donors' naive CD4 and CD8 T cells (dated by TCRdb to 2015 to 2017). Broadly, across the study: Donor selection covered three age groups (20-25, 40-50 and 60-70 years) with six people in each, and the resulting cohort had a mean age of 44 and was half female. Donors were HLA-typed by sequencing at HLA-A, -B, -C, -DRB1, -DQB1 and -DPB1 using the SBTexcellerator protocol, an ABI3130xl analyzer and SBTengine software. The peripheral blood mononuclear cells came from fewer than 20 individuals who were healthy and unrelated. To examine how TCR variation is linked to lineage commitment, the study sequenced rearranged TCR alpha and beta chains from naive CD4+ and CD8+ T cells. For TCR alpha, a new primer set was designed to cover all functional IMGT alpha gene variants, and all other steps followed the beta-chain workflow.

For this clonotype: What this receptor recognizes is not known. There are no base qualities to consult, and no much larger clone falls within one base.

The sequencer listed for this sample is 454 GS FLX Titanium. A previously published linear amplification protocol was used to build the TCR libraries, starting from roughly 480 ng of total RNA. Sequencing was performed on the Roche/454 Genome Sequencer with Titanium chemistry. The original methods were these. From four to six of the healthy donors, approximately 80,000 rearranged TCR alpha transcripts were sequenced. Unique TCR clonotypes were defined by the CDR3 junction under IMGT nomenclature, and duplicate transcripts were removed. CD4 versus CD8 status was modeled on V and J genes by logistic regression in R 2.13.0, with adjustment for donor effects and Bonferroni correction for multiple testing. Starting from the raw public reads, TCRdb applied fastp trimming at Q25, assembled clones with MiXCR and retained in-frame beta chains. One record per CDR3 amino acid sequence lists the most common genes and DNA. TCRdb's processing, not the authors' own work, is the source of the V and J calls. A total of 150,000 to 200,000 distinct CDR3 sequences appear in this sample, about four fifths of them only once. Of the sample, 2% to 2.5% falls within the top ten clones.

Study-level results and caveats: The study did not directly address whether homeostatic proliferation of naive T cells might have biased the repertoire. In both chains, CD4+ lineage was associated with a positively charged CDR3, and CD8+ lineage was associated with a negatively charged CDR3. V genes, J genes and CDR3 charge together appeared to explain about 13% of CD4/CD8 propensity variance, in a largely additive manner. Because alpha and beta chains were sequenced in bulk and could not be paired, combined chain effects were not evaluated. Bias between naive CD4+ and CD8+ cells was reportedly observed for most V and J gene segments, consistently across donors and independently of HLA genotype.

Cells with a CD4+CD8-CD45RO-CD45RA+ profile were isolated by FACS and defined as naive CD4+ T cells, and those with a CD8+CD4-CD45RA+CD27bright profile were defined as naive CD8+ T cells. The antibodies used for sorting targeted CD4 (RPA-T4), CD8 (SK1), CD27 (O323), CD45RA (HI100) and CD45RO (UCHL1). The germline V and J ends show losses of 7 bases and 0 bases respectively, and no gene match explains 4 bases of the junction. The germline V gene (reference sequence) provides CDR1 MNHEY and CDR2 SMNVEV. From its cysteine to its phenylalanine, the CDR3 spans 14 amino acids. Here the CDR3 DNA is all that survives: 42 bases in frame from base 1.

This sequence uses TRBV27 and TRBJ2-3; 7 bases in the junction line up with TRBD2. The material sequenced was naive CD4+ and CD8+ T cells sorted from blood, pooled from several donors. Read against the paper, the sample's cell subset or site label means: FACS-sorted naive CD4+ (CD45RO-CD45RA+) and naive CD8+ (CD45RA+CD27bright) T cells. The origin of this receptor is a pool of human donors in good health; the sample pools cells from several healthy donors. The CDR3 is CASMGGFSTDTQYF. The DNA reads as follows: TGTGCCAGCATGGGAGGGTTTAGCACAGATACGCAGTATTTT.